This T cell receptor beta chain was observed in a study of CD8+CD57+ T cells in acquired aplastic anemia (dated by TCRdb to 2017 to 2018). A note on the overall study: DNA extracted from sorted CD4+ and CD8+ cells had a mean of around 3.3 ug, with a range of roughly 0.19 to 27.4 ug. For healthy donor samples, the average read count was around 10 million for CD4+ cells and approximately 12 million for CD8+ cells. Summary of the overall study and its limitations: Roughly 30 CD8+ CDR3 sequences were shared between patients and controls but appeared highly expressed in patients and within their immunodominant clones. Patients and healthy controls showed no significant difference in CD8+ Simpson's diversity (P=0.060).

This clonotype was observed a few times. Its target antigen remains unknown. No much larger clone is present one base from it, and per-base qualities are unavailable. TCR repertoires of sorted CD4+ and CD8+ blood T cells from severe aplastic anemia patients and healthy subjects were deep-sequenced in the study. Ficoll-Paque density gradient centrifugation was used to isolate peripheral blood mononuclear cells. CD4+ and CD8+ T cells were sorted by FACS or magnetic beads before DNA extraction. The germline ends are 10 bases apart after V is trimmed by 0 bases and J by 1 base. The CDR3 has 16 amino acids, counting the end cysteine and phenylalanine. The sequence is cut down to CDR3 DNA, 48 bases in frame from base 1. The germline V gene supplies CDR1 SGHVS and CDR2 FQNEAQ. Profiling of TCR beta VDJ combinations and CDR3 sequences used genomic DNA as the template. An Illumina HiSeq 2000 was used for TCR repertoire sequencing. Regarding the original processing steps: TRBV/TRBJ rearrangement plots, CDR3 size and DJ length profiles, and Simpson's diversity index were used to assess repertoires. The most abundant DNA sequence in the deep sequencing data was defined as the immunodominant clone. CDR3 amino acid sequences were checked for sharing across subjects and were also compared against the VDJdb database and published repertoires. Clones were called with MiXCR by TCRdb after fastp trimmed the public reads at Q25, and only in-frame beta chains were retained. Duplicate CDR3 protein sequences are folded into a single record with the most common DNA and genes. It is TCRdb's table, rather than the study itself, that gives the V and J calls and clone size. The sample includes hundreds of thousands of distinct CDR3 sequences, with 55% to 70% observed a single time. The biggest ten clones account for approximately 3.8% of the sample.

The material sequenced was sorted CD4+, CD8+, or CD8+CD57+ T cells (not recorded which) from PBMCs. The TCR was taken from a human donor in good health, serving as a control. The rearranged segments are TRBV7-8 and TRBJ1-5; the D gene is not confidently resolved. The nucleotides are TGTGCCAGCAGCTTAGCGGGGATGTCCAGCAATCAGCCCCAGCATTTT. Translated, it reads CASSLAGMSSNQPQHF.